A single T cell receptor beta chain is shown here with its context. The TCRbeta library was prepared with unique molecular identifiers. Each CDR3 protein is one row after TCRdb ran MiXCR on the PCR reads. The repertoire has roughly 610,000 distinct CDR3 sequences, about 10% of them found once; the top ten carry about 4.3%. The data derive from a study of T-cell reconstitution after alpha-beta-depleted transplantation in children. This CDR3 has 15 amino acids. The V end was cut by 4 bases, the J end by 4 bases, with 16 bases between. In germline, CDR1 is MDHEN, CDR2 SYDVKM. This chain uses TRBV28 with TRBJ1-2, with a tentative D call TRBD1 (5 bases). This receptor was identified in a human donor who donated a stem cell graft to a child with acute myeloid leukemia. The specimen was PBMCs from the stem cell graft donor, collected from the stem cell graft. As DNA, the CDR3 is TGTGCCAGCAGTTACCCGGGGACCCACAGCTATGGCTACACCTTC. Its protein is CASSYPGTHSYGYTF.